A single sample gave rise to the 14 T cell receptor beta chains below, sequenced in a study of shared clonotypes between healthy human individuals. TCRdb keeps only in-frame clones here, not all; method: immunoSEQ multiplex PCR. The table records over 850,000 clones, about 80% of them present only once. The material sequenced was memory CD4+ T cells from PBMCs. Subset meaning: CD45RA-negative fraction. These receptors were obtained from a man between 18 and 29 years old in good health. Some clones in this sample may be carry-over from other donors' samples.

The chain couples TRBV28 to TRBJ2-7; a weak D match, TRBD1 (5 bases). The CDR3 has 12 residues. V lost 7 bases and J lost 0, with 7 bases in between. The germline CDR1 and CDR2 sequences are MDHEN and SYDVKM. CDR3 protein: CASIGASYEQYF. The CDR3 DNA follows: TGTGCCAGCATTGGGGCCTCCTACGAGCAGTACTTC.

With regard to this clone: A much larger clone sits a single nucleotide away, making a read error possible. Other DNA sequences from this sample encode an identical CDR3 as well. The rearrangement uses TRBV6-6 and TRBJ1-1, with TRBD1 as a possible D gene (6 bases). Germline V gives CDR1 MNHNY, CDR2 SVGAGI (reference sequence). The CDR3 spans 14 residues. Trimming pared 0 bases from V and 1 base from J, leaving 6 bases between. For the CDR3, the DNA is TGTGCCAGCAGTTACTCGACAGGGAACACTGAAGCTTTCTTT. Amino acids: CASSYSTGNTEAFF.

The chain has TRBV19 and TRBJ2-5; D is uncertain. Trimming took 1 base from V and 0 from J, leaving 3 bases between them. CDR1 is LNHDA, CDR2 SQIVND, per germline (reference sequence). CDR3 length equals 13 residues. The CDR3 DNA follows: TGTGCCAGTAGTATAGGGGACCAAGAGACCCAGTACTTC. Amino acid sequence: CASSIGDQETQYF.

Only one count was recorded for this clone. CDR3 sequence: CASSLGWGTVPYEQYF. CDR3 nucleotide sequence: TGTGCCAGCAGCTTGGGTTGGGGGACAGTTCCCTACGAGCAGTACTTC. The chain combines TRBV11-1 with TRBJ2-7; 7 nucleotides line up with TRBD1. The CDR3 runs 16 residues. From germline, CDR1 is SGHAT and CDR2 FQDESV (reference sequence). After removal of 3 bases from V and 2 bases from J, the junction contained 10 bases not matched to a gene.

This chain uses TRBV5-1 with TRBJ2-5; 7 nucleotides line up with TRBD2. Germline CDR1 and CDR2: SGHRS and YFSETQ. With V trimmed by 7 bases and J by 5 bases, 8 bases remained unmatched. The CDR3 length is 13 residues. The CDR3 DNA sequence: TGCGCCAGCTCGACGGGGGGAGGCGAGACCCAGTACTTC. As protein: CASSTGGGETQYF.

The V gene is TRBV7-8, the J gene TRBJ2-7; D not certain. Germline V lookup: CDR1 SGHVS, CDR2 FQNEAQ. V lost 5 bases and J 10 bases, leaving 12 bases between the germline ends. This CDR3 has 11 residues. CDR3 coding DNA: TGTGCCAGCAGCCTCGGTAGGGAACAGTACTTC. Translating it yields CASSLGREQYF.

The chain has TRBV4-2 and TRBJ2-5; 7 nucleotides agree with TRBD2. V lost 2 bases, J lost 10 bases, and 16 bases stayed unmatched. CDR3 length: 16 amino acids. The germline gives CDR1 LGHNA, CDR2 YNFKEQ. CDR3 region: CASSQNRLGGSGDQYF. CDR3 nucleotide sequence: TGTGCCAGCAGCCAAAACCGCCTGGGGGGGAGTGGCGACCAGTACTTC.

The V and J genes are TRBV5-1 and TRBJ2-5; 10 nucleotides line up with TRBD1. V trimming: 4 bases; J trimming: 5 bases; junction bases outside the gene matches: 11. There are 16 residues in the CDR3. Per germline, CDR1 SGHRS and CDR2 YFSETQ. The CDR3 sequence is CASSKPGTGVLETQYF. The CDR3 coding sequence is TGCGCCAGCAGCAAGCCCGGGACAGGGGTTTTGGAGACCCAGTACTTC. The entire variable domain, with the rest obtained from reference TRBV5-1 and TRBJ2-5, is as follows: KAGVTQTPRYLIKTRGQQVTLSCSPISGHRSVSWYQQTPGQGLQFLFEYFSETQRNKGNFPGRFSGRQFSNSRSEMNVSTLELGDSALYLCASSKPGTGVLETQYFGPGTRLLVL.

Of note for this clone: One end of the junction is discordant with germline, which a read error may explain. The chain combines TRBV9 with TRBJ1-2; no firm D call. The CDR3 totals 12 residues. Germline CDR1 reads SGDLS; CDR2 reads YYNGEE. CDR3 nucleotides: TGTGCCAGCAGCGCCAATAACAATGGCTACACCTTC. Translation: CASSANNNGYTF.

This clone occurred a few times. The chain is built from TRBV28 and TRBJ1-5; 7 bases are shared with TRBD1. V was pared by 6 bases and J by 4 bases, with 6 bases of the junction left unmatched. Per the germline V gene, CDR1 is MDHEN and CDR2 is SYDVKM. The CDR3 is 14 amino acids. CDR3 bases: TGTGCCAGCAGCCGGGACAGCCTTAATCAGCCCCAGCATTTT. Translation gives CASSRDSLNQPQHF.

The chain carries TRBV6-5 and TRBJ2-7; 8 nucleotides match TRBD1. The germline gives CDR1 MNHEY, CDR2 SVGAGI. The CDR3 spans 15 residues. Trimming took 6 bases from V and 2 from J; bases not matched to a gene: 9. The CDR3 nucleotides are TGTGCCAGCAGAAAAACAGGGGGATCACCCTACGAGCAGTACTTC. This encodes CASRKTGGSPYEQYF.

This clone was seen just once. The chain carries TRBV29-1 and TRBJ2-6; no reliable D call. Trimming shortened V by 4 bases and J by 4 bases, and 8 bases separated the two germline ends. The CDR3 is made up of 13 amino acids. Germline V gives CDR1 SQVTM, CDR2 ANQGSEA. This CDR3 is CSVAGSGANVLTF. CDR3 nucleotide sequence: TGCAGCGTTGCCGGGTCCGGGGCCAACGTCCTGACTTTC.

This chain connects TRBV29-1 to TRBJ2-3; TRBD2 matches 7 bases. CDR1 is SQVTM, CDR2 ANQGSEA, per germline. The CDR3 has 13 amino acids. V lost 7 bases and J lost 1; bases outside the gene matches: 5. CDR3 DNA sequence: TGCAGCGGGGCGGCGGGAGGCACAGATACGCAGTATTTT. Residues: CSGAAGGTDTQYF.

In this sample, this clone turned up many times. V is TRBV2 and J is TRBJ1-4; 8 nucleotides match TRBD1. V trimming: 5 bases; J trimming: 6 bases; junction bases outside the gene matches: 8. Germline assignment: CDR1 SNHLY and CDR2 FYNNEI. This CDR3 comprises 15 residues. The CDR3: CASSKDRVNYEKLFF. DNA for the CDR3: TGTGCCAGCAGTAAGGACAGGGTAAACTATGAAAAACTGTTTTTT.